One and the same sample provided the 19 T cell receptor beta chains below, sequenced in a study of blood T cell repertoires in COVID-19. This table comes from immunoSEQ multiplex PCR, and its TCRdb copy is limited to in-frame clones, with some not included. The table has 300,000 to 450,000 clones, roughly 87% seen once. Sequencing used peripheral blood. These receptors all come from a woman aged 60-70 years with COVID-19, enrolled during active disease.

The rearrangement joins TRBV5-1 to TRBJ1-3, with D perhaps TRBD1 (5 bases). Germline V lookup: CDR1 SGHRS, CDR2 YFSETQ. The CDR3 has 16 amino acids. The germline V and J ends were trimmed by 4 bases and 0 bases, with 14 bases remaining between them. The CDR3 protein is CASSPTGEVSGNTIYF. The CDR3 bases are TGCGCCAGCAGCCCGACGGGGGAAGTCTCTGGAAACACCATATATTTT. The entire variable domain, with the rest obtained from reference TRBV5-1 and TRBJ1-3, is as follows: KAGVTQTPRYLIKTRGQQVTLSCSPISGHRSVSWYQQTPGQGLQFLFEYFSETQRNKGNFPGRFSGRQFSNSRSEMNVSTLELGDSALYLCASSPTGEVSGNTIYFGEGSWLTVV.

The chain combines TRBV18 with TRBJ1-6; TRBD1 matches 8 bases. The CDR3 extends over 14 amino acids. Germline V lookup: CDR1 KGHSH, CDR2 LQKENI. V lost 2 bases and J lost 13; bases outside the gene matches: 7. For the CDR3, the DNA is TGTGCCAGCTCACCAGGTCAGGGGGCGATTCCCCTCCACTTT. Amino acid sequence: CASSPGQGAIPLHF.

This clone has a handful of counts. V usage is TRBV7-2 and J usage is TRBJ1-1; D gene unclear. With 4 bases removed from V and 1 base from J, the gap between germline ends came to 10 bases. The CDR3 is made up of 14 amino acids. The germline V gene has CDR1 SGHTA and CDR2 FQGNSA. The CDR3 loop is CASSSQTRNTEAFF. CDR3 sequence (DNA): TGTGCCAGCAGCTCCCAGACTCGGAACACTGAAGCTTTCTTT.

The chain combines TRBV4-1 with TRBJ2-5, with D hard to call. The V gene's germline CDR1 is MGHRA and CDR2 YSYEKL. There are 15 residues in the CDR3. Trimming shortened V by 1 base and J by 5 bases, and 14 bases separated the two germline ends. CDR3 loop: CASSQGRSPGETQYF. The CDR3 nucleotides read TGCGCCAGCAGCCAAGGGCGGTCCCCTGGGGAGACCCAGTACTTC.

The chain has TRBV5-1 and TRBJ1-6, with TRBD1 as a possible D gene (6 bases). CDR3 length: 16 residues. Trimming removed 2 bases from V and 7 bases from J, with 16 bases in between. Germline CDR1 is SGHRS and CDR2 is YFSETQ. The CDR3 DNA reads TGCGCCAGCAGCTTTCTTAGACAGGATATGAATTCACCCCTCCACTTT. Encoded protein: CASSFLRQDMNSPLHF.

The chain uses TRBV11-1 and TRBJ2-7; no definite D call. V lost 3 bases to trimming and J lost 6 bases, with 9 bases between them. The germline V gene has CDR1 SGHAT and CDR2 FQDESV (reference sequence). There are 12 residues in the CDR3. CDR3 sequence (DNA): TGTGCCAGCAGCTTTTTCCCCGGCGAGCAGTACTTC. Translated, it gives CASSFFPGEQYF.

V gene TRBV3-1 (or the pseudogene TRBV3-2) combines with J gene TRBJ2-2; D gene unclear. This CDR3 is 15 amino acids long. From germline, CDR1 is LGHDT and CDR2 YNNKEL (reference sequence). Trimming took off 4 bases at V and 4 bases at J, with 13 bases between the two ends. The CDR3, as DNA: TGTGCCAGCAGCCGCCTAGGTGGTGGCACCGGGGAGCTGTTTTTT. Residues: CASSRLGGGTGELFF.

Only one count was recorded for this clone. V is TRBV2 and J is TRBJ1-1, with TRBD1 matching over 7 bases. The V segment lost 6 bases and the J segment 5 bases; nucleotides outside the gene matches: 6. Germline V gene lookup returns CDR1 SNHLY and CDR2 FYNNEI. CDR3 size: 13 residues. The CDR3 sequence is CASSGTGETEAFF. Written as DNA, the CDR3 is TGTGCCAGCAGCGGTACAGGGGAAACTGAAGCTTTCTTT.

This rearrangement joins TRBV30 to TRBJ2-7, with a possible D match to TRBD1 (6 bases). The ends were cut back, 2 bases at V and 11 bases at J, with 13 bases in the middle. The CDR3 has 11 amino acids. Germline-derived CDR1 and CDR2 are GTSNPN and SVGIG (reference sequence). CDR3 sequence: CAWSRGGEKYF. The CDR3 DNA reads as TGTGCCTGGAGTCGAGGGGGTGAAAAGTACTTC. Complete variable domain (other parts from reference TRBV30 and TRBJ2-7): SQTIHQWPATLVQPVGSPLSLECTVEGTSNPNLYWYRQAAGRGLQLLFYSVGIGQISSEVPQNLSASRPQDRQFILSSKKLLLSDSGFYLCAWSRGGEKYFGPGTRLTVT.

CDR3: CASSGINEKLFF. CDR3 DNA sequence: TGTGCCAGCAGCGGTATAAATGAAAAACTGTTTTTT. V usage is TRBV2 and J usage is TRBJ1-4, with unresolved D. There are 12 residues in the CDR3. Germline CDR1 is SNHLY and CDR2 is FYNNEI. The V end lost 6 bases, the J end lost 5 bases, and 7 bases lay between the germline ends.

The V and J genes are TRBV18 and TRBJ2-1; the match to TRBD2 covers 9 bases. J was trimmed by 7 bases and V by 2 bases; bases with no gene match: 12. CDR3 size: 17 residues. CDR1 KGHSH and CDR2 LQKENI come from the germline V gene. Here the CDR3 DNA reads TGTGCCAGCTCACCAAGGGGTCTAGCGGGGCTCAAAAATGAGCAGTTCTTC. The encoded protein is CASSPRGLAGLKNEQFF.

This CDR3 reads CASSLSGGLKSPLHF. CDR3 sequence (DNA): TGTGCCAGCAGTTTATCAGGAGGGTTGAAGTCACCCCTCCACTTT. The V and J genes are TRBV27 and TRBJ1-6, with D unresolved. V gave up 0 bases and J gave up 10 bases, with 13 bases separating them. Germline V gene lookup returns CDR1 MNHEY and CDR2 SMNVEV (reference sequence). There are 15 residues in the CDR3.

The chain recombines TRBV7-9 with TRBJ1-6; the D is unclear. Trimming took 9 bases from V and 6 from J, leaving 15 bases between them. Germline lookup yields CDR1 SEHNR and CDR2 FQNEAQ (reference sequence). CDR3 size: 14 residues. The CDR3 spells CASSTERSNSPLHF. As DNA, the CDR3 is TGTGCCAGTTCAACGGAGCGGTCTAATTCACCCCTCCACTTT.

The genes are TRBV3-1 (or the pseudogene TRBV3-2) and TRBJ1-6, with a weak D call TRBD1 (5 bases). From germline, CDR1 is LGHDT and CDR2 YNNKEL (reference sequence). The V end was cut by 1 base, the J end by 5 bases, with 12 bases between. CDR3 size: 16 residues. CDR3 loop: CASSQVGQTNNSPLHF. Written as DNA, the CDR3 is TGTGCCAGCAGCCAAGTCGGACAAACGAATAATTCACCCCTCCACTTT.

The rearrangement uses TRBV30 and TRBJ1-1; 10 bases are a match to TRBD1. The germline CDR1 and CDR2 sequences are GTSNPN and SVGIG (reference sequence). V shed 3 bases, J shed 5 bases, and the junction held 3 bases outside the gene matches. This CDR3 is 13 amino acids long. In DNA, the CDR3 is TGTGCCTGGAGCCGGGACAGGGGAACTGAAGCTTTCTTT. The encoded protein is CAWSRDRGTEAFF. Drawing the rest from reference TRBV30 and TRBJ1-1, the complete variable domain is SQTIHQWPATLVQPVGSPLSLECTVEGTSNPNLYWYRQAAGRGLQLLFYSVGIGQISSEVPQNLSASRPQDRQFILSSKKLLLSDSGFYLCAWSRDRGTEAFFGQGTRLTVV.

Points on this clone: Other DNA sequences in the same sample also yield this CDR3. The chain recombines TRBV13 with TRBJ1-1; 9 nucleotides match TRBD1. The V gene's germline CDR1 is PRHDT and CDR2 FYEKMQ (reference sequence). The CDR3 covers 14 residues. The junction had 2 bases not matched to a gene; V was cut back by 5 bases and J by 1 base. In nucleotides, the CDR3 is TGTGCCAGCAGCCGGGGACAGGGGAACACTGAAGCTTTCTTT. Its translation: CASSRGQGNTEAFF. The entire variable domain, with the rest obtained from reference TRBV13 and TRBJ1-1, is as follows: AAGVIQSPRHLIKEKRETATLKCYPIPRHDTVYWYQQGPGQDPQFLISFYEKMQSDKGSIPDRFSAQQFSDYHSELNMSSLELGDSALYFCASSRGQGNTEAFFGQGTRLTVV.

This chain connects TRBV5-5 to TRBJ2-5; D possibly corresponds to TRBD2 (5 bases). V dropped 3 bases and J dropped 3 bases, with 18 bases sitting between them. Germline CDR1 and CDR2: SGHKS and YYEKEE (reference sequence). The CDR3 runs 16 residues. In DNA, the CDR3 is TGTGCCAGCAGCTCTACACCGGGAACCTTGAAAGAGACCCAGTACTTC. This sequence encodes CASSSTPGTLKETQYF. Combining the CDR3 with reference TRBV5-5 and TRBJ2-5 gives the whole variable domain DAGVTQSPTHLIKTRGQQVTLRCSPISGHKSVSWYQQVLGQGPQFIFQYYEKEERGRGNFPDRFSARQFPNYSSELNVNALLLGDSALYLCASSSTPGTLKETQYFGPGTRLLVL.

The genes are TRBV5-6 and TRBJ2-7; 11 bases align to TRBD2. This CDR3 is 16 amino acids long. Unmatched junction bases numbered 6, after V lost 3 bases and J lost 1 base. Germline lookup yields CDR1 SGHDT and CDR2 YYEEEE. In DNA form, the CDR3 reads TGTGCCAGCAGCTCAGGCTCTAGCGGGGGGTCCTACGAGCAGTACTTC. It specifies CASSSGSSGGSYEQYF.

V and J are TRBV5-1 and TRBJ2-3; 7 positions match TRBD2. Germline V gives CDR1 SGHRS, CDR2 YFSETQ. Trimming at V came to 0 bases and at J to 3 bases, leaving 4 bases not matched to a gene. The CDR3 spans 15 residues. The CDR3 bases are TGCGCCAGCAGCTTGGTGGGGGAGGGAACAGATACGCAGTATTTT. Its protein product is CASSLVGEGTDTQYF. Full variable domain (outside the CDR3, taken from reference TRBV5-1 and TRBJ2-3): KAGVTQTPRYLIKTRGQQVTLSCSPISGHRSVSWYQQTPGQGLQFLFEYFSETQRNKGNFPGRFSGRQFSNSRSEMNVSTLELGDSALYLCASSLVGEGTDTQYFGPGTRLTVL.